This T cell receptor (beta chain) is drawn from a study of blood T cell repertoires in COVID-19. Per the authors' pipeline: Amplification of reference gene primers provided the estimated nucleated cell counts. TCRdb's copy holds only in-frame clones and misses some; the assay was immunoSEQ multiplex PCR. That table is the source of V, J and clone size, and D and trimming were worked out from the DNA. The sample holds about 33,000 clones; about 88% are singletons and the top ten take around 2.5%. The CDR3 length is 17 residues. Germline V CDR1 and CDR2: KGHSH, LQKENI. V shed 2 bases, J shed 0 bases, and the junction held 5 bases outside the gene matches.

The sequence came from a human donor in a cohort sampled during active COVID-19. The gene calls are TRBV18 and TRBJ1-3; 9 nucleotides agree with TRBD1. Sequenced input: peripheral blood. The CDR3 nucleotides read TGTGCCAGCTCACCAACCCCGGGACAGGGCTCTGGAAACACCATATATTTT. Residues: CASSPTPGQGSGNTIYF.